This T cell receptor (beta chain) was obtained from a study of T cell responses to AZD1222 COVID-19 vaccine. About this clone: Its specificity is unknown. Relative to the germline gene, one junction end is altered; a read error may explain this.

Method: immunoSEQ multiplex PCR; TCRdb's copy keeps in-frame clones and lacks some. Here the sample spans some 170,000 clones, around nine tenths being singletons. Study-level findings and limits: Baseline seropositivity characterized only a handful of AZD1222 recipients. White British people made up most donors, females outnumbered males, and clonal diversity was possibly underestimated. Within unmutated variant regions lay the reported targets of nearly half of spike-specific TCRs.

There are 15 residues in the CDR3. The V gene's germline CDR1 is LNHDA and CDR2 SQIVND (reference sequence). This sequence originates from an adult in good health. The rearrangement joins TRBV19 to TRBJ1-5, with 7 positions matching TRBD1. The specimen comprised peripheral blood, sampled on day 0 of AZD1222 vaccination. In nucleotides, the CDR3 is TGTGCCAGTAGGGTCGAGGGGGCTAGCTATCAGCCCCAGCATTTT. It translates to CASRVEGASYQPQHF.